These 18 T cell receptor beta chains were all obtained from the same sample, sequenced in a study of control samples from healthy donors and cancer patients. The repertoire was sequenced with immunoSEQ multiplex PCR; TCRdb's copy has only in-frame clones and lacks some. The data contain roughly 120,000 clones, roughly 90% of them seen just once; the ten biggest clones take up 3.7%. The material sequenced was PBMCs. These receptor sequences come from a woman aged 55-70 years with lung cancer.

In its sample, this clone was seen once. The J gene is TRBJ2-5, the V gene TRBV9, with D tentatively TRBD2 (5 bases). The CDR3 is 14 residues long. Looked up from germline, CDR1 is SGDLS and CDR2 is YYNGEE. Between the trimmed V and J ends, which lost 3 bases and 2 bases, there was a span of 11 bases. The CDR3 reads CASSAEGLQETQYF. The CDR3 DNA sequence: TGTGCCAGCAGCGCCGAGGGCCTTCAAGAGACCCAGTACTTC.

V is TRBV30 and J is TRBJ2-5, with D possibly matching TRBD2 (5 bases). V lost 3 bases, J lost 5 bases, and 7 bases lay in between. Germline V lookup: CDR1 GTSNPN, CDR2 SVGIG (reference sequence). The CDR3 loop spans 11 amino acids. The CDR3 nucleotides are TGTGCCTGGAGCCGAGGGGAGACCCAGTACTTC. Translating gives CAWSRGETQYF.

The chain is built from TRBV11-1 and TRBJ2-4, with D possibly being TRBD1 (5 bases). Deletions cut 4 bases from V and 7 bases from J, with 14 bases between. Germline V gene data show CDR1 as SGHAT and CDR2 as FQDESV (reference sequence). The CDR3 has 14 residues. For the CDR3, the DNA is TGTGCCAGCAGCTCGGGCGGACATATGAACATTCAGTACTTC. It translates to CASSSGGHMNIQYF.

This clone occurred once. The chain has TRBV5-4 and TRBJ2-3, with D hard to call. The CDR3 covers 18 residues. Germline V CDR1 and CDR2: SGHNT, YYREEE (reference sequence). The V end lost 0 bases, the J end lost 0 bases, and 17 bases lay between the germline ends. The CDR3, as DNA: TGTGCCAGCAGCTTGGACCCAGGACCCCTCTCTAGCACAGATACGCAGTATTTT. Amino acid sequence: CASSLDPGPLSSTDTQYF.

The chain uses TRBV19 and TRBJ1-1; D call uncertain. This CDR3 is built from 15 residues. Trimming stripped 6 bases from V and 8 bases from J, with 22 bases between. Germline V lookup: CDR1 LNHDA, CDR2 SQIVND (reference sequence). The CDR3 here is CASSYGGRRPQEAFF. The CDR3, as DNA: TGTGCCAGTAGCTATGGAGGCCGGAGGCCGCAAGAAGCTTTCTTT. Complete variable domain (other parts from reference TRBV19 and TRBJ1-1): DGGITQSPKYLFRKEGQNVTLSCEQNLNHDAMYWYRQDPGQGLRLIYYSQIVNDFQKGDIAEGYSVSREKKESFPLTVTSAQKNPTAFYLCASSYGGRRPQEAFFGQGTRLTVV.

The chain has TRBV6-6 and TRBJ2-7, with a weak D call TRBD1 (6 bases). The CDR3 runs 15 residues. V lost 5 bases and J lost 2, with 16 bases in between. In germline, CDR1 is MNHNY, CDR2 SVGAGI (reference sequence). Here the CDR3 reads CASSAPGQPPYEQYF. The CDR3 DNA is TGTGCCAGCAGTGCCCCGGGACAACCCCCCTACGAGCAGTACTTC.

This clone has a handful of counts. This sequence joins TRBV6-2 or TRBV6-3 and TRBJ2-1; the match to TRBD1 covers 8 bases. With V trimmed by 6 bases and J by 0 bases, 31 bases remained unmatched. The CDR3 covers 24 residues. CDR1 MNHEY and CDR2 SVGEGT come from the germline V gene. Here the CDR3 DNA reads TGTGCCAGCAGCCCTACCCTTGACCCTACGGGACAGGCCAGGGCCCGAGACTCCTACAATGAGCAGTTCTTC. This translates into CASSPTLDPTGQARARDSYNEQFF.

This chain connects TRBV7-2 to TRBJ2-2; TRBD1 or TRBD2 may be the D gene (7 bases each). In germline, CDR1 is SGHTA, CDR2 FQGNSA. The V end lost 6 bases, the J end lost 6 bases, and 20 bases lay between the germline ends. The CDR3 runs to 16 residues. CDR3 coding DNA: TGTGCCAGCAGGTCACCAGGGGGAGGGTTGCCCGGGGAGCTGTTTTTT. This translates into CASRSPGGGLPGELFF.

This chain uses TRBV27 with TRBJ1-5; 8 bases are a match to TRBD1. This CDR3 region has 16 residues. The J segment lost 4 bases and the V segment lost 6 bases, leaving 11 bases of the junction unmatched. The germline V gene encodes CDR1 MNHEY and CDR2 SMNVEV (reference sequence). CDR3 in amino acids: CASSFAVDRANQPQHF. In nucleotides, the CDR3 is TGTGCCAGCAGCTTTGCTGTGGACAGGGCGAATCAGCCCCAGCATTTT.

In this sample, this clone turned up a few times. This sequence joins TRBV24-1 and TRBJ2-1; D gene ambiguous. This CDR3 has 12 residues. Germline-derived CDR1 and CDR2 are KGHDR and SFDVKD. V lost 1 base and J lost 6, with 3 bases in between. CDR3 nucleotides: TGTGCCACCAGTGATTTTTTCAATGAGCAGTTCTTC. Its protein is CATSDFFNEQFF.

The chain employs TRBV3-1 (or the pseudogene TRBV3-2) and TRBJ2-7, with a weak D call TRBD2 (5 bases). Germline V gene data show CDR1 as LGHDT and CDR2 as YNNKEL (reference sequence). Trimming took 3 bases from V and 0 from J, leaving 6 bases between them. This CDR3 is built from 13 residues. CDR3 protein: CASSHEGSYEQYF. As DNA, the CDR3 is TGTGCCAGCAGCCATGAGGGCTCCTACGAGCAGTACTTC.

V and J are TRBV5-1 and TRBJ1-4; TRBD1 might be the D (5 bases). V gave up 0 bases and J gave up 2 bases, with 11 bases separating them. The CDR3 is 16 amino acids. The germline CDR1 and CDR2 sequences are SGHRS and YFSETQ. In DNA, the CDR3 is TGCGCCAGCAGCTTGGTTTATGGGACCACTAATGAAAAACTGTTTTTT. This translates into CASSLVYGTTNEKLFF.

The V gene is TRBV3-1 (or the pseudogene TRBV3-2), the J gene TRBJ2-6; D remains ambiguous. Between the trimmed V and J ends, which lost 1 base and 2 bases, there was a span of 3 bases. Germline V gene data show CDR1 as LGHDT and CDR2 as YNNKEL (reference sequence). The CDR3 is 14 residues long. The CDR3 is CASSQAAGANVLTF. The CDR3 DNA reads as TGTGCCAGCAGCCAAGCAGCTGGGGCCAACGTCCTGACTTTC.

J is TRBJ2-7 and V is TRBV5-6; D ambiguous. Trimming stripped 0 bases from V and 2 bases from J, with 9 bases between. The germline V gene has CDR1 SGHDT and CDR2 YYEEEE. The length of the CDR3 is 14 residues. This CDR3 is CASSLAQNPYEQYF. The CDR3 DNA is TGTGCCAGCAGCTTGGCTCAGAATCCCTACGAGCAGTACTTC.

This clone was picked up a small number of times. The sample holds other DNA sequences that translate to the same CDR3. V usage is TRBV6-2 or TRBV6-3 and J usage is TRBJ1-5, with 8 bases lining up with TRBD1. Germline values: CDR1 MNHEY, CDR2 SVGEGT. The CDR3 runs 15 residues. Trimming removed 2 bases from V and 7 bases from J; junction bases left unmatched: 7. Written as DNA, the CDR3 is TGTGCCAGCAGTTACCAAGACAGGGGTCGGCAGCCCCAGCATTTT. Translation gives CASSYQDRGRQPQHF.

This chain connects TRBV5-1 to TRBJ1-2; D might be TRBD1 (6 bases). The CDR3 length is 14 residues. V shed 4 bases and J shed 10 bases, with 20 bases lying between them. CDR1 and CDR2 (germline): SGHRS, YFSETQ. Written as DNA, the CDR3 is TGCGCCAGCAGCGATCCAGGGACACTAGGGGACTACACCTTC. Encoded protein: CASSDPGTLGDYTF.

The CDR3 protein is CASSQDWGRGTGELFF. The CDR3 DNA reads as TGTGCCAGCAGCCAAGATTGGGGGCGCGGTACCGGGGAGCTGTTTTTT. The chain combines TRBV3-1 (or the pseudogene TRBV3-2) with TRBJ2-2; D is possibly TRBD1 (6 bases). V was pared by 0 bases and J by 5 bases, with 13 bases between. This CDR3 is built from 16 residues. CDR1 is LGHDT, CDR2 YNNKEL, per germline (reference sequence).

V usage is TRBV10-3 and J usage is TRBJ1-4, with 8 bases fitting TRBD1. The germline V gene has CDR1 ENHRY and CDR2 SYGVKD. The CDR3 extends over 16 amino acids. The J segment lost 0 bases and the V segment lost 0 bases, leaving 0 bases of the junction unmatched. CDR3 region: CAISESTGATNEKLFF. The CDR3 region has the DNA TGTGCCATCAGTGAGTCGACAGGGGCAACTAATGAAAAACTGTTTTTT.